A single T cell receptor (beta chain) is shown here with its context. The data were taken from a study of blood T cell repertoires in COVID-19. Overall study context: Acute and convalescent COVID-19 specimens originated in the United States, Italy and Spain.

Per germline, CDR1 SGHTS and CDR2 YDEGEE. V was pared by 3 bases and J by 2 bases, with 15 bases between. This CDR3 comprises 15 residues. Data came from immunoSEQ multiplex PCR; TCRdb stores just in-frame clones and leaves some out. The data hold roughly 180,000 clones, with roughly 79% observed a single time. The TCR originated in a woman aged 40 to 49 with COVID-19, enrolled during active disease. The sequenced sample was peripheral blood. V gene TRBV5-8 combines with J gene TRBJ2-7, with no clear D. DNA of the CDR3: TGTGCCAGCAGCTCGCCCCGGGTCTACGCCTACGAGCAGTACTTC. Its translation is CASSSPRVYAYEQYF.